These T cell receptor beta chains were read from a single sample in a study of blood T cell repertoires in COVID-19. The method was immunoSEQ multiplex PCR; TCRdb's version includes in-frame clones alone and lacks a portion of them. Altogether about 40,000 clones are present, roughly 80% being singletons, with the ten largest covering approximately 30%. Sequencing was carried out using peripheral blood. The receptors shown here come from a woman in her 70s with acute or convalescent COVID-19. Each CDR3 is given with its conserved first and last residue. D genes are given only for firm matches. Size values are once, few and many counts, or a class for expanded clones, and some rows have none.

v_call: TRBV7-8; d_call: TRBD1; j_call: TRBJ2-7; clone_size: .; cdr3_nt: TGTGCCAGCAGCCCAGGGGCCGGGACAGGGTACGAGCAGTACTTC; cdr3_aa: CASSPGAGTGYEQYF
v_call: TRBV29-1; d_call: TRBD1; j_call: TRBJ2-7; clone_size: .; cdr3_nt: TGCAGCGTGGACAGGCTTGGATTAGGGCAGTACTTC; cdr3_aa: CSVDRLGLGQYF
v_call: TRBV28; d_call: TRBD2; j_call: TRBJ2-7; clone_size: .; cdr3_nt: TGTGCCAGCAGCTCGGGGGGACTTAACTCCTACGAGCAGTACTTC; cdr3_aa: CASSSGGLNSYEQYF
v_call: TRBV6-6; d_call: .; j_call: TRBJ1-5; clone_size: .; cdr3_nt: TGTGCCAGCAGTTACGTCAGGGGACCAGGGAATCAGCCCCAGCATTTT; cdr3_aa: CASSYVRGPGNQPQHF
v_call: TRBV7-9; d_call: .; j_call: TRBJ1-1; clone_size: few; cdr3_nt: TGTGCCAGCAGCTTAGAAGGGGTGACTGAAGCTTTCTTT; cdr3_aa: CASSLEGVTEAFF
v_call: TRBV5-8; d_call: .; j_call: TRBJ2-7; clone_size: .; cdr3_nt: TGTGCCAGCAGCTTGGGTTTTATCTACGAGCAGTACTTC; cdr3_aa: CASSLGFIYEQYF
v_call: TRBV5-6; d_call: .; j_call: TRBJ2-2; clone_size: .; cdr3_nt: TGTGCCAGCAGCTTGTTCTGGCAGAACACCGGGGAGCTGTTTTTT; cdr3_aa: CASSLFWQNTGELFF
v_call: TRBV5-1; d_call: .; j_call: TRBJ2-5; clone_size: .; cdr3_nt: TGCGCCAGCAGCTTACAGGGTATGGGAGAGACCCAGTACTTC; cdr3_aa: CASSLQGMGETQYF
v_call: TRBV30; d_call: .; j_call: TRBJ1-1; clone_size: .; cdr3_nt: TGTGCCTGGAGTGTCCTCAACACTGAAGCTTTCTTT; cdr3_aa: CAWSVLNTEAFF
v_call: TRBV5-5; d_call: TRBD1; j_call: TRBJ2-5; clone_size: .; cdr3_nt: TGTGCCAGCAGCTTGGGGACCGGGACAGCCCAAGAGACCCAGTACTTC; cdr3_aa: CASSLGTGTAQETQYF
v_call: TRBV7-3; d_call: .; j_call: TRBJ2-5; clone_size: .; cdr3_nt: TGTGCCAGCAGGTCGACTATGGAGACCCAGTACTTC; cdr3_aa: CASRSTMETQYF
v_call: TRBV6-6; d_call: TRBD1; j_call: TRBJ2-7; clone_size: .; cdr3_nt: TGTGCCAGCACCGAGACAGGGGCTGTCTACGAGCAGTACTTC; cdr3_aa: CASTETGAVYEQYF
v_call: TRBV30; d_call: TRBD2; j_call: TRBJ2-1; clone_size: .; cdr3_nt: TGTGCCTCCCTAGCGGGAGGGCCGAATGAGCAGTTCTTC; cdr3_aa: CASLAGGPNEQFF
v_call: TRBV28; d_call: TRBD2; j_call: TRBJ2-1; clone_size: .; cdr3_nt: TGTGCCAGCAGTTTATCGGCTAGCGGGAGTGCGGATGAGCAGTTCTTC; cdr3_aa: CASSLSASGSADEQFF
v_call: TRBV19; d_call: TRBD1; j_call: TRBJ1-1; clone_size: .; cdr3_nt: TGTGCCAGTAGTTGGACAGGGGGAGGGGGAGTGAACACTGAAGCTTTCTTT; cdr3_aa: CASSWTGGGGVNTEAFF
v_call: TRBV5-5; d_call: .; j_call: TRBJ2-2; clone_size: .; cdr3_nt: TGTGCCAGCAGGCAGGGTCCTAACACCGGGGAGCTGTTTTTT; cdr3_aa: CASRQGPNTGELFF
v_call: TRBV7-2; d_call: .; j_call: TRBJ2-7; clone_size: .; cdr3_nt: TGTGCCAGCAGCTTAAGGGGGGGAAGCTCCTACGAGCAGTACTTC; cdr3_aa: CASSLRGGSSYEQYF
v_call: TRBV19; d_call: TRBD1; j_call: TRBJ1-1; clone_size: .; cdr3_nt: TGTGCCAGTAGTCCTCCCGGGACAGGGGGCTGGCTGAACACTGAAGCTTTCTTT; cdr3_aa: CASSPPGTGGWLNTEAFF
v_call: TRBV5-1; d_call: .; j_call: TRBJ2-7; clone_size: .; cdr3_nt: TGCGCCAGCAGCGCCGGGTGGAACGAGCAGTACTTC; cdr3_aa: CASSAGWNEQYF
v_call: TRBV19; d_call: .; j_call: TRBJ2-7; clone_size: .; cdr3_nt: TGTGCCAGTAGTTTACAGGAGACCGCCGAGCAGTACTTC; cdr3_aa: CASSLQETAEQYF
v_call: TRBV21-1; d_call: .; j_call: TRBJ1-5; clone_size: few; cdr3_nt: TGTGCCAGCAGCAAAGAAGGTTGGACAGGCGAGAATCAGCCCCAGCATTTT; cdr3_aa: CASSKEGWTGENQPQHF
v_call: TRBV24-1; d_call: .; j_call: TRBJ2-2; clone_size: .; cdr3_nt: TGTGCCACCAGTGATCAACGGAGGGACACCGGGGAGCTGTTTTTT; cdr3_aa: CATSDQRRDTGELFF
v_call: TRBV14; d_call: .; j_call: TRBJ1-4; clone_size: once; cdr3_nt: TGTGCCAGCAGCCAAGATAACAGGGCTGAAAAACTGTTTTTT; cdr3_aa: CASSQDNRAEKLFF
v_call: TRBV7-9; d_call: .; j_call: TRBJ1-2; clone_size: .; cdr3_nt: TGTGCCAGCAGCTTAGGTCCGCCAGGCAGCTATGGCTACACCTTC; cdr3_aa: CASSLGPPGSYGYTF
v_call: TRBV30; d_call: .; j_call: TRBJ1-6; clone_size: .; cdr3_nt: TGTGCCTGGAGTTCCGGTGTCGATTCACCCCTCCACTTT; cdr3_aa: CAWSSGVDSPLHF
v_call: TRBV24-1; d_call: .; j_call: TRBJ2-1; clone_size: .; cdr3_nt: TGTGCCACCATAGCGGAAGTTTCGGGTGAGCAGTTCTTC; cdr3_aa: CATIAEVSGEQFF